This T cell receptor beta chain was recorded in a study of shared clonotypes between healthy human individuals. Study-level results: Estimated richness was generally greater in naive than memory subsets. Clonotype sharing among donors, it was expected, would be affected by sequencing depth.

Remarks on this clone: Its antigen remains unidentified.

Donors comprised healthy HIV-negative adults lacking recent acute infections or vaccinations. Both subsets, CD45RA+ naive and CD45RA-negative memory, were split from the CD4+ cells. Clones were read by immunoSEQ multiplex PCR, and TCRdb kept only the in-frame ones, dropping some. The table records hundreds of thousands of clones, approximately 79% of them present only once. Input material: memory CD4+ T cells sorted from blood. The subset is: CD45RA-negative fraction. This TCR was recovered from a woman in her thirties in good health.

CDR3 coding DNA: TGTGCCAGCAGCCAAGGGCCGGGGCGCTACACCTTC. Amino acid sequence: CASSQGPGRYTF. The chain joins TRBV14 to TRBJ1-2; tentatively, D is TRBD1 (5 bases). Germline lookup yields CDR1 SGHDN and CDR2 FVKESK. This CDR3 is built from 12 residues. V lost 1 base to trimming and J lost 9 bases, with 9 bases between them.